This T cell receptor beta chain was obtained from a study of shared clonotypes between healthy human individuals. About the research overall: Per donor, CD8 memory used one plate, CD8 naive used two, CD4 memory used three and CD4 naive used three.

TCRdb's copy holds only in-frame clones and misses some; the assay was immunoSEQ multiplex PCR. The sample includes about 2 million clones, about 95% of them seen just once. This CDR3 is 14 amino acids long. Trimming shortened V by 3 bases and J by 0 bases, and 3 bases separated the two germline ends. CDR1 is PRHDT and CDR2 is FYEKMQ in the germline V gene (reference sequence). This clone has only one observation. Selected positively for CCR7 and CD45RO-negative, naive CD8 cells excluded terminally differentiated effector memory CD45RA+ cells. V is TRBV13 and J is TRBJ2-6; D gene unclear. The source of this sequence is a man between 18 and 35 years old in good health. The sample comprised naive CD8+ T cells sorted from blood. This CDR3 is CASSLDSGANVLTF. The CDR3 DNA sequence: TGTGCCAGCAGCTTGGACTCTGGGGCCAACGTCCTGACTTTC.